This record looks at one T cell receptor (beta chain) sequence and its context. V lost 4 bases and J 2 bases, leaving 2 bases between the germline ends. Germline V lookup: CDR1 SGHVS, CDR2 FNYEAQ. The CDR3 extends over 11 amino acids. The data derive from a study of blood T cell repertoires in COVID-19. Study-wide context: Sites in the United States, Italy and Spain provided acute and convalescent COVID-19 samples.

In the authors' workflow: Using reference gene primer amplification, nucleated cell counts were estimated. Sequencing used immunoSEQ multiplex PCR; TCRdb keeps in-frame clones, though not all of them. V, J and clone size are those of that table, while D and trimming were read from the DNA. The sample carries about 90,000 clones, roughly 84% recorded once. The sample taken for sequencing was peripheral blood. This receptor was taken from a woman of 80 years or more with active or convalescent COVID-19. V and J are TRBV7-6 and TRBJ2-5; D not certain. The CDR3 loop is CASSSQETQYF. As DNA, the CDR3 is TGTGCCAGCAGCTCACAAGAGACCCAGTACTTC.